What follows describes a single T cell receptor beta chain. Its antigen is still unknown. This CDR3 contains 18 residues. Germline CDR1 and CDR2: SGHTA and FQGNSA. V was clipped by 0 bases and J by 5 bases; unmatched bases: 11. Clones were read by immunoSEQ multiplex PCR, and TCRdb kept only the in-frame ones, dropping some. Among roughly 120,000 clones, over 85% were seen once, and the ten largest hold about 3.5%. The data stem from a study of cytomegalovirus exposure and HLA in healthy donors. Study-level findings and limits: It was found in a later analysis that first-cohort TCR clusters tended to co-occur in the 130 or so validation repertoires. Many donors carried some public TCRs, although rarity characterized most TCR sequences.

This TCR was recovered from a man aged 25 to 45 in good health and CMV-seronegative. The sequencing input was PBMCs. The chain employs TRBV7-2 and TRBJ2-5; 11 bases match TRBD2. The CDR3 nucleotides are TGTGCCAGCAGCTTAGCGCGAAGGGGACTAGCGGAGGCGGAGACCCAGTACTTC. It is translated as CASSLARRGLAEAETQYF.